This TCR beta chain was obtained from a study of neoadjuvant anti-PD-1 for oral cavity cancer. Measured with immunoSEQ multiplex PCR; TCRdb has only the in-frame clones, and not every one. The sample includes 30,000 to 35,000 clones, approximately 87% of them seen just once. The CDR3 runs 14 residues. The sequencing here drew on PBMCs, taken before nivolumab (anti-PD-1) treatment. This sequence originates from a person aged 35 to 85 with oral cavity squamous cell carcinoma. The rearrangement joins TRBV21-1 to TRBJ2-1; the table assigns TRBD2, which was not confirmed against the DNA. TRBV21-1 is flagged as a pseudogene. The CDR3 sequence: CASGPRRGYNEQFF. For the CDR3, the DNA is TGTGCCAGCGGTCCTCGGAGGGGCTACAATGAGCAGTTCTTC.